Listed here are 24 T cell receptor beta chains from one sample, sequenced in a study of Ad26.COV2.S vaccination and SARS-CoV-2 variants. Treatment here: 15 to 20 received Ad26.COV2.S at low or high dose, single or two shots; about five received placebo; per-sample allocation not given. Collection of the samples took place on day 63 after the first injection of vaccine or placebo. The assay was immunoSEQ multiplex PCR, and TCRdb's table has in-frame clones only and misses some. The sample yields about 460,000 clones, about nine tenths seen once. The material sequenced was peripheral blood, taken in a trial of Ad26.COV2.S vaccine versus placebo. These receptors came from a person aged 18-65 years who received the Ad26.COV2.S COVID-19 vaccine or a placebo.

The CDR3 sequence: CATSDPQTSSSQFF. The CDR3 DNA reads as TGTGCCACCAGTGATCCCCAGACTAGCTCCTCGCAGTTCTTC. The chain recombines TRBV24-1 with TRBJ2-1; TRBD2 aligns across 7 bases. The V gene's germline CDR1 is KGHDR and CDR2 SFDVKD. CDR3 length: 14 amino acids. The ends lost 3 bases at V and 12 bases at J; junction bases unmatched: 10.

The rearrangement joins TRBV19 to TRBJ1-5, with D possibly matching TRBD1 (5 bases). V lost 6 bases and J 7 bases, leaving 13 bases between the germline ends. Per germline, CDR1 LNHDA and CDR2 SQIVND (reference sequence). CDR3 length equals 13 residues. This chain's CDR3 is CASSHQGSQPQHF. In nucleotides, the CDR3 is TGTGCCAGTAGCCATCAGGGTAGCCAGCCCCAGCATTTT.

The V call is TRBV7-2, the J call TRBJ2-1, with D unresolved. V lost 3 bases, J lost 2 bases, and 14 bases lay in between. Germline loops: CDR1 SGHTA, CDR2 FQGNSA. CDR3 length equals 16 residues. CDR3 DNA: TGTGCCAGCAGCTTTGAGGCAGACCCCACCTACAATGAGCAGTTCTTC. This gives the protein CASSFEADPTYNEQFF.

The rearrangement uses TRBV5-1 and TRBJ2-7; perhaps D is TRBD1 or TRBD2 (5 bases each). V lost 2 bases and J lost 4, with 16 bases in between. The CDR3 loop spans 15 amino acids. Germline V CDR1 and CDR2: SGHRS, YFSETQ. Written as DNA, the CDR3 is TGCGCCAGCAGCTTAACGGGGACCCCATCGTACGAGCAGTACTTC. Protein product: CASSLTGTPSYEQYF.

V gene TRBV3-1 (or the pseudogene TRBV3-2) combines with J gene TRBJ1-2, with no clear D. The CDR3 loop spans 14 amino acids. V was clipped by 0 bases and J by 4 bases, with 9 bases between them. Per the germline V gene, CDR1 is LGHDT and CDR2 is YNNKEL (reference sequence). CDR3 sequence (DNA): TGTGCCAGCAGCCAAGAGTTACAGATCTATGGCTACACCTTC. Protein sequence: CASSQELQIYGYTF.

V gene TRBV5-1 combines with J gene TRBJ1-1; 7 bases align to TRBD1. After removal of 0 bases from V and 6 bases from J, the junction contained 2 bases not matched to a gene. This CDR3 is built from 13 residues. Germline loops: CDR1 SGHRS, CDR2 YFSETQ. The CDR3 here is CASSLGDSAEAFF. DNA for the CDR3: TGCGCCAGCAGCTTGGGGGACAGCGCTGAAGCTTTCTTT.

DNA of the CDR3: TGTGCCAGCAGAAAGACTAGCGGGATTACCTACGAGCAGTACTTC. Protein sequence: CASRKTSGITYEQYF. The chain joins TRBV28 to TRBJ2-7, with TRBD2 matching over 11 bases. Losses at the gene ends were 6 bases for V and 2 bases for J; bases not matched to a gene: 6. This CDR3 is 15 amino acids long. Per germline, CDR1 MDHEN and CDR2 SYDVKM.

This clone has just one count. The chain couples TRBV2 to TRBJ1-1; TRBD1 is a possible D gene (5 bases). CDR3 length: 12 residues. Trimming took off 4 bases at V and 8 bases at J, with 11 bases between the two ends. CDR1 and CDR2 (germline): SNHLY, FYNNEI. The chain's CDR3 is CASSVGQVEAFF. The CDR3 DNA sequence: TGTGCCAGCAGTGTGGGGCAGGTAGAAGCTTTCTTT. Full variable domain (rest looked up from reference TRBV2 and TRBJ1-1): EPEVTQTPSHQVTQMGQEVILRCVPISNHLYFYWYRQILGQKVEFLVSFYNNEISEKSEIFDDQFSVERPDGSNFTLKIRSTKLEDSAMYFCASSVGQVEAFFGQGTRLTVV.

The chain is built from TRBV30 and TRBJ2-1; D possibly corresponds to TRBD1 (6 bases). The CDR3 totals 15 residues. Germline V gene sequence: CDR1 GTSNPN, CDR2 SVGIG (reference sequence). Deletions cut 3 bases from V and 0 bases from J, with 12 bases between. CDR3 coding DNA: TGTGCCTGGAGATTGAGGGGGAGCTCCTACAATGAGCAGTTCTTC. It codes for CAWRLRGSSYNEQFF.

The gene calls are TRBV7-2 and TRBJ1-6, with 7 bases that match TRBD1. V shed 1 base, J shed 4 bases, and the junction held 7 bases outside the gene matches. This CDR3 contains 17 residues. Germline V lookup: CDR1 SGHTA, CDR2 FQGNSA. The CDR3 spells CASSLGDRTFYNSPLHF. The CDR3 region has the DNA TGTGCCAGCAGCTTAGGGGACAGAACTTTTTATAATTCACCCCTCCACTTT.

In this sample, this clone turned up a few times. Here the CDR3 reads CASRMTGFWQPQHF. The CDR3 nucleotides are TGTGCCAGCCGGATGACAGGGTTCTGGCAGCCCCAGCATTTT. This rearrangement joins TRBV28 to TRBJ1-5; 7 bases agree with TRBD1. The CDR3 extends over 14 amino acids. Trimming removed 8 bases from V and 7 bases from J; junction bases left unmatched: 11. Per germline, CDR1 MDHEN and CDR2 SYDVKM.

In DNA form, the CDR3 reads TGTGCCAGCGCCACAGGGGAGAGCGAAAAACTGTTTTTT. This translates into CASATGESEKLFF. V gene TRBV21-1 combines with J gene TRBJ1-4; the table gives TRBD1 as D, unverified against the DNA. TRBV21-1 is a documented pseudogene. There are 13 residues in the CDR3.

This rearrangement joins TRBV28 to TRBJ1-2; tentative D call: TRBD1 (6 bases). Per the germline V gene, CDR1 is MDHEN and CDR2 is SYDVKM. The CDR3 totals 13 residues. The V end lost 6 bases, the J end lost 1 base, and 9 bases lay between the germline ends. The CDR3 reads CASRKQGNYGYTF. The DNA of the CDR3 is TGTGCCAGCAGAAAACAGGGTAACTATGGCTACACCTTC.

This clone was recorded only once. The chain employs TRBV3-1 (or the pseudogene TRBV3-2) and TRBJ1-2; TRBD1 matches at 9 bases. The CDR3 consists of 14 residues. J was trimmed by 8 bases and V by 2 bases; bases with no gene match: 6. Germline V gives CDR1 LGHDT, CDR2 YNNKEL (reference sequence). CDR3 region: CASSQTGQGRGYTF. In DNA, the CDR3 is TGTGCCAGCAGCCAAACGGGACAGGGACGAGGCTACACCTTC.

V is TRBV7-2 and J is TRBJ1-1; D is possibly TRBD1 (5 bases). The V gene's germline CDR1 is SGHTA and CDR2 FQGNSA. The germline V and J ends were trimmed by 3 bases and 0 bases, with 8 bases remaining between them. There are 14 residues in the CDR3. The CDR3 DNA reads as TGTGCCAGCAGCTTGTCGGGGGTGAACACTGAAGCTTTCTTT. Translation gives CASSLSGVNTEAFF.

V and J are TRBV18 and TRBJ1-3, with 7 bases matching TRBD1. The CDR3 has 17 amino acids. Trimming took 0 bases from V and 0 from J; bases not matched to a gene: 5. The V gene's germline CDR1 is KGHSH and CDR2 LQKENI. DNA of the CDR3: TGTGCCAGCTCACCACCGGGACAGACAGCCTCTGGAAACACCATATATTTT. This encodes CASSPPGQTASGNTIYF.

This chain joins TRBV28 and TRBJ2-5, with TRBD1 identical over 9 bases. The V and J ends lost 2 bases and 3 bases, in that order; junction bases with no gene match: 4. The CDR3 length is 15 residues. Per the germline V gene, CDR1 is MDHEN and CDR2 is SYDVKM. The CDR3 sequence is CASSLNRGQEETQYF. The CDR3 DNA follows: TGTGCCAGCAGTTTAAACAGGGGGCAGGAAGAGACCCAGTACTTC.

The rearrangement uses TRBV13 and TRBJ2-7, with 7 positions matching TRBD1. The length of the CDR3 is 14 residues. Germline CDR1 reads PRHDT; CDR2 reads FYEKMQ (reference sequence). V shed 6 bases and J 0 bases; nucleotides not matched to a gene: 5. Here the CDR3 reads CASRYRGSSYEQYF. The CDR3 DNA reads TGTGCCAGCAGATACAGGGGAAGCTCCTACGAGCAGTACTTC.

The V gene is TRBV7-9, the J gene TRBJ1-5; D is uncertain. Trimming removed 5 bases at V and 2 bases at J, with 16 bases between. The CDR3 extends over 16 amino acids. Germline V gene lookup returns CDR1 SEHNR and CDR2 FQNEAQ (reference sequence). Here the CDR3 DNA reads TGTGCCAGCAGCACCGGGTACGGTGGAGGCAATCAGCCCCAGCATTTT. Its translation is CASSTGYGGGNQPQHF.

This chain connects TRBV2 to TRBJ2-1; D possibly corresponds to TRBD1 (6 bases). The CDR3 loop spans 15 amino acids. The germline V gene has CDR1 SNHLY and CDR2 FYNNEI. V dropped 6 bases and J dropped 0 bases, with 12 bases sitting between them. The CDR3 nucleotides read TGTGCCAGCAGGGCTGACAGGAGCTCCTACAATGAGCAGTTCTTC. This sequence encodes CASRADRSSYNEQFF.

The chain links TRBV19 to TRBJ2-1, with 11 bases matching TRBD2. Unmatched junction bases numbered 2, after V lost 3 bases and J lost 4 bases. Germline assignment: CDR1 LNHDA and CDR2 SQIVND (reference sequence). CDR3 length: 15 residues. CDR3 DNA: TGTGCCAGTAGTATTAGCGGGAGGGGGTACAATGAGCAGTTCTTC. Translated: CASSISGRGYNEQFF. The entire variable domain, with the rest obtained from reference TRBV19 and TRBJ2-1, is as follows: DGGITQSPKYLFRKEGQNVTLSCEQNLNHDAMYWYRQDPGQGLRLIYYSQIVNDFQKGDIAEGYSVSREKKESFPLTVTSAQKNPTAFYLCASSISGRGYNEQFFGPGTRLTVL.

The chain combines TRBV9 with TRBJ2-5; the D call may be TRBD1 or TRBD2 (5 bases each). Germline CDR1 reads SGDLS; CDR2 reads YYNGEE. Trimming removed 3 bases from V and 5 bases from J, with 20 bases in between. The CDR3 loop spans 16 amino acids. In DNA, the CDR3 is TGTGCCAGCAGCGAGGACAATGGACTGGGTGGCGAGACCCAGTACTTC. This translates into CASSEDNGLGGETQYF.

This sequence joins TRBV7-8 and TRBJ2-4; D not resolved. Deletions cut 5 bases from V and 8 bases from J, with 16 bases between. Per germline, CDR1 SGHVS and CDR2 FQNEAQ. The CDR3 has 14 amino acids. CDR3 residues: CASSISTSPDIQYF. The DNA for the CDR3 is TGTGCCAGCAGCATCAGCACATCCCCAGACATTCAGTACTTC.

A few counts support this clone. In nucleotides, the CDR3 is TGTGCCAGCAGTGACGCGGAATCAGATACGCAGTATTTT. Its translation is CASSDAESDTQYF. The chain has TRBV6-4 and TRBJ2-3; no reliable D call. The V gene lost 2 bases and the J gene lost 4 bases, with 7 bases spanning the gap. This CDR3 has 13 residues. Per the germline V gene, CDR1 is MRHNA and CDR2 is SNTAGT.